This T cell receptor (beta chain) appears in the sequencing data of a study of read filtering for tumor transcriptome and immune sequencing. Whole-study results and caveats: IR-seq captured clonotypes deeper and more reliably than RNA-seq.

The library was built from 400 to 500 ng RNA with molecular barcoded adaptors for alpha/delta and beta/gamma chains. TCRdb analysed the reads with MiXCR anew, one entry per CDR3 protein. Of some 120,000 distinct CDR3 sequences listed, over 10% are singletons. Concerning this clonotype: Its antigen remains unknown. A much more abundant neighbour one base away suggests this may be a read error.

Sequences were obtained from a population of CD138-negative cells sorted from bone marrow. This receptor was obtained from a donor aged 40 or older with multiple myeloma.

Here the CDR3 reads CATSDPDRCPSDTQYF. DNA of the CDR3: TGTGCCACCAGTGACCCTGACAGGTGCCCCTCAGATACGCAGTATTTT. This chain uses TRBV24-1 with TRBJ2-3; D may be TRBD1 (6 bases). V was cut by 4 bases and J by 4 bases, with 17 bases left in between. The CDR3 sequence is 16 residues long. CDR1 and CDR2 (germline): KGHDR, SFDVKD.